This T cell receptor (beta chain) is drawn from a study of tumor-infiltrating lymphocytes in primary liver carcinoma. The template, about 510 ng total RNA, yielded TCR beta cDNA made with a constant-region primer. Researchers made the TCR beta libraries by running three nested multiplex PCR rounds with slightly modified ARM-PCR. Forward primers for TRBV1-TRBV30 and a C-beta reverse primer served the first two PCR rounds, at about 9 cycles each. TCRdb reanalysed the multiplex PCR reads using MiXCR and keeps one entry per CDR3 protein. The sample holds fewer than 400,000 distinct CDR3 sequences, over 55% seen once. Findings and caveats of the study: Significantly larger top-250-clone fractions were found in tumors than in blood (p = 0.039).

With respect to this clonotype: The antigen remains unidentified.

Extraction also yielded germline DNA, while blood RNA was obtained from unsorted whole blood. The length of the CDR3 is 16 residues. The V gene's germline CDR1 is LGHNA and CDR2 YNFKEQ. After removal of 3 bases from V and 7 bases from J, the junction contained 12 bases not matched to a gene. The TCR comes from a man in his forties with primary liver carcinoma and hepatitis B virus infection. Sequencing was performed on peripheral blood. The chain has TRBV4-2 and TRBJ2-7; 10 bases fit TRBD1. CDR3 coding DNA: TGTGCCAGCAGCCAGAGGCTCGAGACAGGGGGCTGGGAGCAGTACTTC. Translation gives CASSQRLETGGWEQYF.